The 31 T cell receptor beta chains below come from one sample, sequenced in a study of blood T cells in healthy people across ages. A J-beta primer mix and a sample-barcoded 5' primer were used in a second PCR of roughly 6 to 11 cycles. TCRdb redid the calling of the 5' RACE reads with MiXCR, one entry per CDR3 protein. The sample lists about 1.8 million distinct CDR3 sequences, less than 50% occurring once. Sequencing was carried out using blood. The receptors stem from a woman aged 40-49 years in good health.

The chain joins TRBV20-1 to TRBJ2-3; 8 nucleotides match TRBD2. The CDR3 totals 14 residues. In germline, CDR1 is DFQATT, CDR2 SNEGSKA (reference sequence). Germline trimming cut 1 base from V and 5 bases from J; bases unmatched to any gene: 5. Here the CDR3 DNA reads TGCAGTGCTAGAGCGGGGGGGGTGAGAGATACGCAGTATTTT. Protein sequence: CSARAGGVRDTQYF.

The V call is TRBV6-1, the J call TRBJ1-6; 11 bases fit TRBD1. With 4 bases clipped from V and 10 bases from J, the junction kept 24 bases outside the gene matches. The germline CDR1 and CDR2 sequences are MNHNS and SASEGT. The CDR3 spans 21 residues. Written as DNA, the CDR3 is TGTGCCAGCAGTGTTCTCGGACAGGGGGCGTTTATCCCCCGGTCGGGCTCACCCCTCCACTTT. Translation gives CASSVLGQGAFIPRSGSPLHF.

This clonotype turned up a few times. The V and J genes are TRBV5-4 and TRBJ1-2; tentatively, D is TRBD1 (6 bases). The length of the CDR3 is 14 residues. Looked up from germline, CDR1 is SGHNT and CDR2 is YYREEE (reference sequence). V dropped 6 bases and J dropped 8 bases, with 20 bases sitting between them. The DNA for the CDR3 is TGTGCCAGCACCCTGGGGGGGGGCGCGTCCGGCTACACCTTC. It specifies CASTLGGGASGYTF.

The V call is TRBV28, the J call TRBJ2-3; D unclear. This CDR3 spans 14 amino acids. Germline CDR1 reads MDHEN; CDR2 reads SYDVKM. V dropped 4 bases and J dropped 4 bases, with 12 bases sitting between them. DNA of the CDR3: TGTGCCAGCAGTTCAGCTTCTGGCCCAGATACGCAGTATTTT. It is translated as CASSSASGPDTQYF.

This clonotype showed up just a few times. The chain recombines TRBV2 with TRBJ2-7; TRBD1 is a possible D gene (5 bases). With 2 bases removed from V and 5 bases from J, the gap between germline ends came to 13 bases. Germline V gene sequence: CDR1 SNHLY, CDR2 FYNNEI. This CDR3 has 14 amino acids. This chain's CDR3 is CASSEWGPRNEQYF. CDR3 DNA: TGTGCCAGCAGTGAATGGGGCCCAAGGAACGAGCAGTACTTC.

The chain employs TRBV29-1 and TRBJ2-3; TRBD2 matches at 8 bases. The trim removed 3 bases at V and 6 bases at J, leaving 11 bases unmatched. This CDR3 has 15 amino acids. CDR1 is SQVTM, CDR2 ANQGSEA, per germline. CDR3 sequence: CSVDTGGDLGDTQYF. The CDR3 DNA follows: TGCAGCGTTGATACGGGAGGGGATCTGGGGGATACGCAGTATTTT.

The chain combines TRBV10-2 with TRBJ2-1; D remains unclear. This CDR3 comprises 13 residues. Germline V CDR1 and CDR2: WSHSY, SAAADI. Trimming left V 6 bases short and J 10 bases short, with 16 bases between. CDR3 nucleotides: TGCGCCAGCAGCGATCAAGTTTGGGGAGAGCAGTTCTTC. As protein: CASSDQVWGEQFF.

The rearrangement uses TRBV27 and TRBJ1-2; tentatively, D is TRBD1 (6 bases). CDR1 is MNHEY, CDR2 SMNVEV, per germline (reference sequence). V lost 5 bases and J 7 bases, leaving 11 bases between the germline ends. CDR3 size: 12 residues. The CDR3 sequence is CASSAVRGGYTF. The CDR3 nucleotides are TGTGCCAGCAGTGCCGTCAGGGGTGGCTACACCTTC.

This chain connects TRBV4-1 to TRBJ1-1; 7 bases agree with TRBD1. The CDR3 extends over 14 amino acids. The germline V gene encodes CDR1 MGHRA and CDR2 YSYEKL. V shed 1 base and J 4 bases; nucleotides not matched to a gene: 3. CDR3 residues: CASSQGRTGTEAFF. CDR3 coding DNA: TGCGCCAGCAGCCAAGGTCGGACAGGCACTGAAGCTTTCTTT.

This clonotype was observed a few times. The rearrangement uses TRBV6-2 or TRBV6-3 and TRBJ1-2, with 7 bases matching TRBD1. The germline V gene has CDR1 MNHEY and CDR2 SVGEGT. With 8 bases clipped from V and 0 bases from J, the junction kept 6 bases outside the gene matches. The CDR3 length is 14 residues. The CDR3 region is CASGRTGANYGYTF. The CDR3 nucleotides are TGTGCCAGCGGCAGGACAGGAGCTAACTATGGCTACACCTTC.

The chain has TRBV28 and TRBJ2-4; 7 bases agree with TRBD1. The ends lost 3 bases at V and 1 base at J; junction bases unmatched: 6. In germline, CDR1 is MDHEN, CDR2 SYDVKM. The CDR3 is 16 residues long. In DNA, the CDR3 is TGTGCCAGCAGTTTCGGAACAGGGGCGGCCAAAAACATTCAGTACTTC. Protein sequence: CASSFGTGAAKNIQYF.

The chain links TRBV10-3 to TRBJ2-3; 9 bases are a match to TRBD2. J lost 1 base, V lost 1 base, and 3 bases had no gene match. Germline CDR1 and CDR2: ENHRY and SYGVKD. The CDR3 sequence is 16 residues long. Here the CDR3 reads CAISELAGAGTDTQYF. The DNA for the CDR3 is TGTGCCATCAGTGAGTTAGCGGGGGCCGGCACAGATACGCAGTATTTT.

In its sample, this clonotype was seen a few times. The chain recombines TRBV28 with TRBJ2-1; weak D call: TRBD2 (5 bases). This CDR3 contains 13 residues. CDR1 is MDHEN, CDR2 SYDVKM, per germline. The V end was cut by 8 bases, the J end by 3 bases, with 11 bases between. CDR3 sequence: CASQTDYYNEQFF. In DNA form, the CDR3 reads TGTGCCAGCCAAACCGACTACTACAATGAGCAGTTCTTC.

The gene calls are TRBV6-6 and TRBJ1-2; perhaps TRBD1 as D (6 bases). The V and J ends lost 6 bases and 4 bases respectively, with 15 bases between them. The germline V gene encodes CDR1 MNHNY and CDR2 SVGAGI (reference sequence). This CDR3 is 14 amino acids long. The CDR3 sequence: CASSNREGSYGYTF. In DNA form, the CDR3 reads TGTGCCAGCAGCAACAGGGAGGGTAGCTATGGCTACACCTTC.

This clonotype was counted a few times. The V call is TRBV20-1, the J call TRBJ2-3; the D gene is possibly TRBD2 (7 bases). The germline V and J ends were trimmed by 0 bases and 5 bases, with 15 bases remaining between them. The germline V gene has CDR1 DFQATT and CDR2 SNEGSKA (reference sequence). The CDR3 has 15 amino acids. In nucleotides, the CDR3 is TGCAGTGCTAGAGATGGACGGGGGGCGGGAGATACGCAGTATTTT. The encoded protein is CSARDGRGAGDTQYF.

Comment on this clonotype: A junction boundary mismatches the germline segment, possibly from a read error. V gene TRBV14 combines with J gene TRBJ2-3; D gene ambiguous. Germline lookup yields CDR1 SGHDN and CDR2 FVKESK. This CDR3 region has 13 residues. CDR3 amino acids: CASSQLETDTQYF. The DNA of the CDR3 is TGCGCCAGCAGCCAATTGGAGACAGATACGCAGTATTTT.

V is TRBV7-2 and J is TRBJ2-7; possibly TRBD1 for D (6 bases). CDR1 and CDR2 (germline): SGHTA, FQGNSA. There are 15 residues in the CDR3. V was pared by 5 bases and J by 4 bases, with 18 bases between. The CDR3 bases are TGTGCCAGCAGCATGGGGGCGGGTTTTCAGTACGAGCAGTACTTC. Residues: CASSMGAGFQYEQYF.

V is TRBV10-2 and J is TRBJ2-5; D remains unclear. Germline CDR1 is WSHSY and CDR2 is SAAADI. Trimming shortened V by 10 bases and J by 1 base, and 16 bases separated the two germline ends. CDR3 length: 14 amino acids. The CDR3 region has the DNA TGCGCCACTGAAAGACAAGGCCTCCAAGAGACCCAGTACTTC. Translated, it gives CATERQGLQETQYF.

This clonotype has more than one count but fewer than ten. The chain combines TRBV7-2 with TRBJ2-1; TRBD2 matches 10 bases. The CDR3 is 16 amino acids. CDR1 is SGHTA, CDR2 FQGNSA, per germline. The V and J ends lost 3 bases and 9 bases, in that order; junction bases with no gene match: 11. The CDR3 sequence is CASSFSSGGASREQFF. The CDR3 DNA sequence: TGTGCCAGCAGCTTCTCAAGCGGGGGGGCCTCCCGTGAGCAGTTCTTC. The variable domain in full, completed from reference TRBV7-2 and TRBJ2-1, reads GAGVSQSPSNKVTEKGKDVELRCDPISGHTALYWYRQSLGQGLEFLIYFQGNSAPDKSGLPSDRFSAERTGGSVSTLTIQRTQQEDSAVYLCASSFSSGGASREQFFGPGTRLTVL.

The rearrangement uses TRBV21-1 and TRBJ2-7; the table calls TRBD1, which could not be checked here. TRBV21-1 is a recognized pseudogene. The CDR3 is made up of 13 amino acids. The DNA for the CDR3 is TGTGCCAGCAGCAAACAGGGTAACTACGAGCAGTACTTC. It encodes CASSKQGNYEQYF.

Ten or more counts support this clonotype. This chain uses TRBV28 with TRBJ2-7, with 9 bases fitting TRBD1. CDR3 size: 14 residues. The V gene end was trimmed by 7 bases and the J gene end by 3 bases; junction bases not matched to a gene: 7. Per the germline V gene, CDR1 is MDHEN and CDR2 is SYDVKM. The CDR3 sequence is CASTPGQGLYEQYF. The CDR3 DNA reads as TGTGCCAGCACCCCGGGACAGGGCCTCTACGAGCAGTACTTC.

The table lists this clonotype with a few counts. The V and J genes are TRBV10-3 and TRBJ2-1; D is undetermined. Germline CDR1 and CDR2: ENHRY and SYGVKD. The CDR3 loop spans 11 amino acids. V was cut by 4 bases and J by 7 bases, with 5 bases left in between. Here the CDR3 reads CAISGTNEQFF. Written as DNA, the CDR3 is TGTGCCATCAGTGGTACGAATGAGCAGTTCTTC.

This clonotype was counted a few times. The rearrangement joins TRBV7-2 to TRBJ2-5; TRBD2 matches at 10 bases. Germline CDR1 reads SGHTA; CDR2 reads FQGNSA. With V trimmed by 6 bases and J by 4 bases, 5 bases remained unmatched. This CDR3 contains 14 residues. The CDR3 region is CASRTGLARETQYF. In DNA form, the CDR3 reads TGTGCCAGCAGAACGGGACTAGCGCGAGAGACCCAGTACTTC.

The chain recombines TRBV6-2 or TRBV6-3 with TRBJ1-4, with 7 bases identical to TRBD1. Trimming at V came to 6 bases and at J to 11 bases, leaving 6 bases not matched to a gene. The CDR3 has 12 amino acids. Germline loops: CDR1 MNHEY, CDR2 SVGEGT. CDR3: CASSAAGGKLFF. CDR3 sequence (DNA): TGTGCCAGCAGCGCTGCAGGGGGGAAACTGTTTTTT.

This clonotype was found once. The rearrangement uses TRBV6-2 or TRBV6-3 and TRBJ1-5, with D uncertain. Trimming stripped 3 bases from V and 0 bases from J, with 24 bases between. This CDR3 has 20 residues. Germline CDR1 and CDR2: MNHEY and SVGEGT. Here the CDR3 reads CASSYSATALRGGSNQPQHF. CDR3 DNA sequence: TGTGCCAGCAGTTATTCAGCCACGGCCCTTCGTGGAGGTAGCAATCAGCCCCAGCATTTT.

The rearrangement links TRBV28 to TRBJ2-4; D gene ambiguous. This CDR3 is built from 14 residues. Germline CDR1 and CDR2: MDHEN and SYDVKM. Trimming pared 6 bases from V and 1 base from J, leaving 10 bases between. Here the CDR3 DNA reads TGTGCCAGCAGGAACGCAGGCGCCAAAAACATTCAGTACTTC. The encoded protein is CASRNAGAKNIQYF.

This clonotype was detected a few times. V is TRBV4-3 and J is TRBJ1-4, with TRBD1 matching over 8 bases. The germline gives CDR1 LGHNA, CDR2 YSLEER. The CDR3 has 16 amino acids. J was trimmed by 2 bases and V by 1 base; bases with no gene match: 3. CDR3 nucleotides: TGCGCCAGCAGCCAAGTCCAGGGGGCGACTAATGAAAAACTGTTTTTT. Its translation is CASSQVQGATNEKLFF.

V gene TRBV5-5 combines with J gene TRBJ2-6; D is perhaps TRBD1 (6 bases). V was shortened by 1 base and J by 1 base, with 15 bases between the two germline ends. The CDR3 contains 18 residues. Germline V lookup: CDR1 SGHKS, CDR2 YYEKEE (reference sequence). CDR3 nucleotide sequence: TGTGCCAGCAGCTTGAGCGGCGGCCAGGGGTCTGGGGCCAACGTCCTGACTTTC. Its protein product is CASSLSGGQGSGANVLTF.

The chain carries TRBV2 and TRBJ2-1; D could derive from TRBD1 or TRBD2 (5 bases each). CDR1 and CDR2 (germline): SNHLY, FYNNEI. The CDR3 contains 16 residues. Trimming removed 4 bases from V and 6 bases from J, with 19 bases in between. CDR3 DNA: TGTGCCAGCAGTGGTCCGGGGACGCCGAGACCCAATGAGCAGTTCTTC. The encoded protein is CASSGPGTPRPNEQFF.

V is TRBV7-3 and J is TRBJ1-1; D uncertain. The V gene's germline CDR1 is SGHTA and CDR2 FQGTGA. This CDR3 comprises 13 residues. V was shortened by 6 bases and J by 4 bases, with 12 bases between the two germline ends. CDR3 region: CASRLRAGTEAFF. CDR3 sequence (DNA): TGTGCCAGCAGACTAAGAGCCGGCACTGAAGCTTTCTTT. The entire variable domain, with the rest obtained from reference TRBV7-3 and TRBJ1-1, is as follows: GAGVSQTPSNKVTEKGKYVELRCDPISGHTALYWYRQSLGQGPEFLIYFQGTGAADDSGLPNDRFFAVRPEGSVSTLKIQRTERGDSAVYLCASRLRAGTEAFFGQGTRLTVV.

The CDR3 sequence is CASSLRGSLYEQYF. The CDR3 DNA is TGTGCCAGCAGCTTACGGGGAAGTCTCTACGAGCAGTACTTC. The V and J genes are TRBV7-2 and TRBJ2-7, with D maybe TRBD2 (5 bases). CDR1 SGHTA and CDR2 FQGNSA come from the germline V gene. This CDR3 has 14 residues. V was pared by 2 bases and J by 3 bases, with 11 bases between.